This TCR beta chain was sequenced for a study of blood T cell repertoires in COVID-19. Across the study: COVID-19 samples, acute and convalescent, were from the United States, Italy and Spain. PBMCs, B-cell-depleted T cells, or T cells were the source of the cDNA or gDNA that made up the material.

The J segment lost 3 bases and the V segment lost 4 bases, leaving 9 bases of the junction unmatched. The V gene's germline CDR1 is SNHLY and CDR2 FYNNEI. The CDR3 runs to 16 residues. In the study's own analysis: Reference gene primer amplification yielded estimated nucleated cell counts. Assay: immunoSEQ multiplex PCR; the TCRdb copy retains only in-frame clones and omits some. V and J calls and clone size are as listed in that table; D and trimming were resolved from the DNA. The sample includes approximately 270,000 clones, approximately 86% of them seen just once. J is TRBJ2-1 and V is TRBV2; 7 bases line up with TRBD1. The material sequenced was peripheral blood. This TCR was sampled from a man aged 35 to 55 with active or convalescent COVID-19. The CDR3 region is CASSGAGDSYYNEQFF. DNA of the CDR3: TGTGCCAGCAGTGGGGCCGGGGACAGTTACTACAATGAGCAGTTCTTC.